This T cell receptor beta chain was sequenced in a study of blood T cell repertoires in COVID-19. Across the study: COVID-19 samples from acute and convalescent phases originated in the United States, Italy and Spain.

Recruitment covered some 25 US areas and drew participants whose ages spanned roughly 18 to 90 years. Categorization into cohorts depended on clinical history that participants reported. Recovered status applied to Cohort 3 donors who had two consecutive negative PCRs. It also applied to those with clearance or with symptom resolution. Profiling relied on immunoSEQ multiplex PCR, and the TCRdb table lists in-frame clones only, not all of them. The data contain roughly 500,000 clones, around nine tenths of them singletons. Sequenced input: PBMCs or T cells enriched from blood (not recorded which). The source of this sequence is a woman aged 55-69 years who had recovered from COVID-19.

DNA of the CDR3: TGCGCCAGCAGTGAGTCGTATGCAGCGGGGGAGCAGTACGTC. Translating gives CASSESYAAGEQYV. The chain uses TRBV10-2 and TRBJ2-7, with 7 nucleotides matching TRBD2. Trimming at V came to 0 bases and at J to 7 bases, leaving 6 bases not matched to a gene. The CDR3 consists of 14 residues. The V gene's germline CDR1 is WSHSY and CDR2 SAAADI.